The sequence of this TCR beta chain was determined in a study of cytomegalovirus exposure and HLA in healthy donors. Findings of the study overall: It was around 160 TCR beta chains that were listed as cytomegalovirus-associated.

The CDR3 length is 13 residues. The V gene's germline CDR1 is SGHTA and CDR2 FQGNSA. With 5 bases clipped from V and 2 bases from J, the junction kept 0 bases outside the gene matches. As regards this clone: Its specificity is unknown.

Profiled with immunoSEQ multiplex PCR; TCRdb holds only in-frame clones, not every one. Here the sample spans under 85,000 clones, approximately 93% being singletons. Sequencing was done on a sample of PBMCs. The J gene is TRBJ1-5, the V gene TRBV7-2, with 7 positions matching TRBD1. This receptor was identified in a woman between 18 and 29 years old in good health and CMV-seropositive. CDR3 nucleotide sequence: TGTGCCAGCAGCGGGACAGGCAATCAGCCCCAGCATTTT. Its translation is CASSGTGNQPQHF.